Listed here are 10 T cell receptor beta chains from one sample, sequenced in a study of OX40 agonist ivuxolimab in advanced cancers. Clones were read by immunoSEQ multiplex PCR, and TCRdb kept only the in-frame ones, dropping some. The repertoire holds some 95,000 clones, with approximately 85% as singletons. Material: CD4+ or CD8+ T cells sorted from blood, obtained in a trial of the OX40 agonist ivuxolimab. The source is an adult with an advanced solid tumor such as melanoma, head and neck, liver or kidney cancer.

The V call is TRBV7-9, the J call TRBJ1-3; D is undetermined. Trimming took off 3 bases at V and 2 bases at J, with 11 bases between the two ends. Germline CDR1 SEHNR, CDR2 FQNEAQ (reference sequence). The CDR3 contains 15 residues. The DNA of the CDR3 is TGTGCCAGCAGCTTTGACACGAAGACTGGAAACACCATATATTTT. Amino acid sequence: CASSFDTKTGNTIYF. The variable domain in full, completed from reference TRBV7-9 and TRBJ1-3, reads DTGVSQNPRHKITKRGQNVTFRCDPISEHNRLYWYRQTLGQGPEFLTYFQNEAQLEKSRLLSDRFSAERPKGSFSTLEIQRTEQGDSAMYLCASSFDTKTGNTIYFGEGSWLTVV.

V usage is TRBV10-3 and J usage is TRBJ2-5; TRBD2 aligns across 7 bases. With 3 bases clipped from V and 2 bases from J, the junction kept 3 bases outside the gene matches. This CDR3 contains 14 residues. Germline assignment: CDR1 ENHRY and CDR2 SYGVKD. Here the CDR3 reads CAISDGRGQETQYF. The CDR3 DNA follows: TGTGCCATCAGTGATGGGCGGGGGCAAGAGACCCAGTACTTC.

V usage is TRBV4-1 and J usage is TRBJ2-7, with D uncertain. With 0 bases removed from V and 5 bases from J, the gap between germline ends came to 17 bases. The germline V gene encodes CDR1 MGHRA and CDR2 YSYEKL. The CDR3 has 16 amino acids. CDR3 sequence reads: CASSQDVGYRGNEQYF. CDR3 bases: TGCGCCAGCAGCCAAGACGTGGGCTATCGAGGAAACGAGCAGTACTTC.

The V and J genes are TRBV27 and TRBJ1-1; a weak D match, TRBD1 (6 bases). Germline loops: CDR1 MNHEY, CDR2 SMNVEV (reference sequence). V was trimmed by 2 bases and J by 8 bases, leaving 15 bases between them. The CDR3 covers 14 residues. CDR3 in amino acids: CASSLPNRESEAFF. The CDR3 DNA reads as TGTGCCAGCAGTTTACCCAACAGGGAATCGGAAGCTTTCTTT.

V and J are TRBV4-1 and TRBJ1-1; perhaps TRBD1 as D (6 bases). The CDR3 is 19 amino acids. V was trimmed by 2 bases and J by 0 bases, leaving 22 bases between them. Germline lookup yields CDR1 MGHRA and CDR2 YSYEKL. CDR3 coding DNA: TGCGCCAGCAGCCAACGAATACCGGGGGGCCGCTATATGAACACTGAAGCTTTCTTT. Translation gives CASSQRIPGGRYMNTEAFF.

This chain links TRBV7-9 with TRBJ2-7, with D maybe TRBD2 (5 bases). The CDR3 has 13 amino acids. Germline V gene sequence: CDR1 SEHNR, CDR2 FQNEAQ (reference sequence). The V end lost 4 bases, the J end lost 4 bases, and 11 bases lay between the germline ends. CDR3 in DNA: TGTGCCAGCAGCTACGATAGAGGGTACGAGCAGTACTTC. It yields the protein CASSYDRGYEQYF.

This clone was recorded only once. The gene calls are TRBV7-8 and TRBJ2-1; D is unresolved. The V gene lost 5 bases and the J gene lost 5 bases, with 16 bases spanning the gap. Germline V gene sequence: CDR1 SGHVS, CDR2 FQNEAQ. The CDR3 extends over 15 amino acids. The CDR3 DNA reads TGTGCCAGCAGCCTCGCAGGTGGGAAAAACAATGAGCAGTTCTTC. This translates into CASSLAGGKNNEQFF.

The gene calls are TRBV19 and TRBJ2-7, with D unresolved. Germline V lookup: CDR1 LNHDA, CDR2 SQIVND (reference sequence). The CDR3 consists of 15 residues. Trimming took off 6 bases at V and 3 bases at J, with 18 bases between the two ends. The CDR3 bases are TGTGCCAGTAGATTGGACGCAGCCTCCCTCTACGAGCAGTACTTC. This gives the protein CASRLDAASLYEQYF.

There are a few counts of this clone. This rearrangement joins TRBV27 to TRBJ1-2, with TRBD1 matching 9 bases. This CDR3 comprises 13 residues. Trimming cost V 5 bases and J 6 bases; bases outside gene matches: 4. Looked up from germline, CDR1 is MNHEY and CDR2 is SMNVEV (reference sequence). The CDR3 DNA sequence: TGTGCCAGCAGTCCCTGGACAGGGGATGGCTACACCTTC. Translation gives CASSPWTGDGYTF.

This rearrangement joins TRBV27 to TRBJ2-4; possible D gene TRBD2, 7 bases. V lost 8 bases, J lost 0 bases, and 20 bases lay in between. The CDR3 runs 17 residues. The germline V gene has CDR1 MNHEY and CDR2 SMNVEV (reference sequence). The CDR3 loop reads CASAVGRGTLAKNIQYF. In nucleotides, the CDR3 is TGTGCCAGCGCCGTAGGGAGGGGGACCCTAGCCAAAAACATTCAGTACTTC.